This entry is about one T cell receptor (beta chain). What it binds is unknown. The data were taken from a study of post-analysis software for immune sequencing data. Study-wide background: Progressive-relapsing, secondary progressive and relapsing-remitting multiple sclerosis were among the disease courses included. Study outcomes and limitations: Samples made in the same batch grouped tightly together by F measure. Roughly five TRBV segments appeared more often in patients than in controls, and TRBV5-6, TRBV5-1 and TRBV20-1 were among these. In multiple sclerosis, normalized Chao1 diversity was significantly below that of controls.

After removal of 2 bases from V and 5 bases from J, the junction contained 12 bases not matched to a gene. CDR1 and CDR2 (germline): DFQATT, SNEGSKA (reference sequence). This CDR3 has 17 residues. Unique molecular identifiers were built into the TCR beta cDNA libraries. Researchers reported a few hundred thousand cDNA molecules coming from approximately 1 to 10 million T cells. TCRdb reprocessed the PCR reads via MiXCR and lists one record per CDR3 protein. The sample has under 900,000 distinct CDR3 sequences, about 53% seen once. The sequence was collected from a girl aged 5-17 years with multiple sclerosis. The chain joins TRBV20-1 to TRBJ2-3, with 11 bases lining up with TRBD2. Specimen: blood. DNA of the CDR3: TGCAGTGCTAGACTCCTTGCTCTAGCGGGGGGCGGAGATACGCAGTATTTT. This sequence encodes CSARLLALAGGGDTQYF.